A single sample is the source of the 28 T cell receptor beta chains below, sequenced in a study of T cells after yellow fever vaccination. TCRdb fed the 5' RACE reads into MiXCR, producing one record per CDR3 protein. There are 450,000 to 600,000 distinct CDR3 sequences in the sample; roughly 14% occur only once, and about 14% lies in the top ten. Sequenced here: PBMCs, sampled on the day of the yellow fever booster vaccination. These receptors originate from a man between 25 and 39 years old who received the YFV17D yellow fever vaccine.

V and J are TRBV4-3 and TRBJ2-7; 8 bases match TRBD2. The ends lost 4 bases at V and 5 bases at J; junction bases unmatched: 13. Germline CDR1 LGHNA, CDR2 YSLEER. The CDR3 is 16 residues long. The CDR3 region is CASSPSFAGGNHEQYF. The CDR3, as DNA: TGCGCCAGCAGCCCCTCCTTTGCGGGAGGCAACCACGAGCAGTACTTC.

V and J are TRBV20-1 and TRBJ2-7; possibly TRBD2 for D (5 bases). CDR1 and CDR2 (germline): DFQATT, SNEGSKA (reference sequence). With 3 bases removed from V and 5 bases from J, the gap between germline ends came to 14 bases. The CDR3 has 13 residues. The DNA of the CDR3 is TGCAGTGCTAGCGCAGGACTTTCTGACGAGCAGTACTTC. Its translation: CSASAGLSDEQYF.

J is TRBJ2-5 and V is TRBV5-1, with TRBD1 matching 7 bases. Germline CDR1 SGHRS, CDR2 YFSETQ. This CDR3 spans 15 amino acids. Trimming at V came to 4 bases and at J to 4 bases, leaving 10 bases not matched to a gene. The chain's CDR3 is CASSEIPRDRETQYF. DNA of the CDR3: TGCGCCAGCAGCGAAATACCCCGGGACAGAGAGACCCAGTACTTC.

This clonotype was seen more than once but under ten times. V gene TRBV19 combines with J gene TRBJ2-3; possibly TRBD1 or TRBD2 for D (5 bases each). The germline V and J ends were trimmed by 2 bases and 3 bases, with 12 bases remaining between them. The germline gives CDR1 LNHDA, CDR2 SQIVND (reference sequence). The CDR3 sequence is 15 residues long. The DNA of the CDR3 is TGTGCCAGTAGTATACAAGAGGGGTGGACAGATACGCAGTATTTT. Encoded protein: CASSIQEGWTDTQYF.

The rearrangement joins TRBV6-2 or TRBV6-3 to TRBJ2-7, with D possibly being TRBD1 (5 bases). CDR1 MNHEY and CDR2 SVGEGT come from the germline V gene. V lost 6 bases and J 0 bases, leaving 12 bases between the germline ends. The CDR3 contains 14 residues. The CDR3 sequence: CASSQRQSSYEQYF. As DNA, the CDR3 is TGTGCCAGCAGCCAAAGACAGAGCTCCTACGAGCAGTACTTC.

V and J are TRBV20-1 and TRBJ2-5; TRBD1 matches at 7 bases. Trimming at V came to 5 bases and at J to 5 bases, leaving 5 bases not matched to a gene. The CDR3 runs 12 residues. Per germline, CDR1 DFQATT and CDR2 SNEGSKA (reference sequence). DNA of the CDR3: TGCAGTGCTGAGGGGGCTGGGGAGACCCAGTACTTC. Protein sequence: CSAEGAGETQYF.

This clonotype was detected a few times. The chain joins TRBV30 to TRBJ2-6; maybe TRBD1 (5 bases). The CDR3 loop spans 17 amino acids. CDR1 and CDR2 (germline): GTSNPN, SVGIG (reference sequence). V lost 3 bases to trimming and J lost 4 bases, with 19 bases between them. The DNA of the CDR3 is TGTGCCTGGAGCCGGCCCGCAGGGTTGTCAGGGGCCAACGTCCTGACTTTC. It specifies CAWSRPAGLSGANVLTF.

This chain joins TRBV11-2 and TRBJ2-1; the D call may be TRBD1 or TRBD2 (5 bases each). CDR1 is SGHAT and CDR2 is FQNNGV in the germline V gene. The CDR3 is made up of 15 amino acids. V lost 6 bases and J lost 4, with 16 bases in between. CDR3 sequence: CASSVTGTVYNEQFF. CDR3 nucleotides: TGTGCCAGCAGTGTTACCGGGACGGTTTACAATGAGCAGTTCTTC. The variable domain in full, completed from reference TRBV11-2 and TRBJ2-1, reads EAGVAQSPRYKIIEKRQSVAFWCNPISGHATLYWYQQILGQGPKLLIQFQNNGVVDDSQLPKDRFSAERLKGVDSTLKIQPAKLEDSAVYLCASSVTGTVYNEQFFGPGTRLTVL.

Only a few counts were recorded for this clonotype. The chain employs TRBV7-2 and TRBJ2-1; 7 bases align to TRBD2. The ends lost 6 bases at V and 5 bases at J; junction bases unmatched: 10. The CDR3 runs 15 residues. The V gene's germline CDR1 is SGHTA and CDR2 FQGNSA. The CDR3: CASSLSGAVHNEQFF. Here the CDR3 DNA reads TGTGCCAGCAGTCTCAGCGGGGCGGTTCACAATGAGCAGTTCTTC. Using reference TRBV7-2 and TRBJ2-1 for the parts outside the CDR3, the full variable domain is GAGVSQSPSNKVTEKGKDVELRCDPISGHTALYWYRQSLGQGLEFLIYFQGNSAPDKSGLPSDRFSAERTGGSVSTLTIQRTQQEDSAVYLCASSLSGAVHNEQFFGPGTRLTVL.

The chain is built from TRBV6-1 and TRBJ2-1; TRBD2 matches at 9 bases. This CDR3 is 16 amino acids long. J lost 2 bases, V lost 8 bases, and 10 bases had no gene match. The germline CDR1 and CDR2 sequences are MNHNS and SASEGT. This CDR3 is CASHWGAGGTYNEQFF. The CDR3 DNA follows: TGTGCCAGCCATTGGGGAGCGGGAGGCACCTACAATGAGCAGTTCTTC.

CDR3 sequence (DNA): TGTGCCATCAGTGCCGCAGATACGCAGTATTTT. It is translated as CAISAADTQYF. The rearrangement uses TRBV10-3 and TRBJ2-3; D is undetermined. Trimming cost V 4 bases and J 4 bases, with 3 bases left between them. The CDR3 sequence is 11 residues long. Germline-derived CDR1 and CDR2 are ENHRY and SYGVKD.

The chain couples TRBV7-2 to TRBJ2-1; 7 bases match TRBD2. The CDR3 runs 16 residues. V lost 2 bases, J lost 2 bases, and 6 bases stayed unmatched. CDR1 is SGHTA and CDR2 is FQGNSA in the germline V gene. The CDR3 reads CASSLMSGATYNEQFF. CDR3 nucleotide sequence: TGTGCCAGCAGCTTAATGAGCGGGGCCACCTACAATGAGCAGTTCTTC.

This clonotype was detected only once. The chain uses TRBV5-1 and TRBJ2-4; D is unresolved. This CDR3 is built from 14 residues. Germline-derived CDR1 and CDR2 are SGHRS and YFSETQ. Trimming took 7 bases from V and 5 from J, leaving 16 bases between them. This CDR3 is CASRLLGSQNIQYF. The CDR3 nucleotides read TGCGCCAGCCGACTCTTAGGCTCCCAAAACATTCAGTACTTC.

Concerning this clonotype: A much bigger clone sits one base away, suggesting this may be a read error. The rearrangement links TRBV6-5 to TRBJ2-7, with 8 positions matching TRBD2. The CDR3 covers 14 residues. Germline loops: CDR1 MNHEY, CDR2 SVGAGI. V dropped 2 bases and J dropped 3; count of bases not matched to a gene: 3. In nucleotides, the CDR3 is TGTGCCAGCAGTTACGGGACTAGGGGCTACGAGCAGTACTTC. Protein product: CASSYGTRGYEQYF.

There are a few counts of this clonotype. This chain joins TRBV5-1 and TRBJ2-7, with 7 bases aligning to TRBD2. V was pared by 7 bases and J by 4 bases, with 14 bases of the junction left unmatched. Germline values: CDR1 SGHRS, CDR2 YFSETQ. The CDR3 extends over 15 amino acids. CDR3 nucleotide sequence: TGCGCCAGCGCGAAGGGCGGGAGCCTGCAGTACGAGCAGTACTTC. Translated: CASAKGGSLQYEQYF.

This clonotype was recorded at least ten times. This chain joins TRBV28 and TRBJ2-1; D perhaps matches TRBD2 (7 bases). The CDR3 is 12 residues long. V gave up 0 bases and J gave up 16 bases, with 13 bases separating them. The germline CDR1 and CDR2 sequences are MDHEN and SYDVKM. The CDR3 here is CASSLWAGARFF. In nucleotides, the CDR3 is TGTGCCAGCAGTTTATGGGCGGGGGCACGATTCTTC. Drawing the rest from reference TRBV28 and TRBJ2-1, the complete variable domain is DVKVTQSSRYLVKRTGEKVFLECVQDMDHENMFWYRQDPGLGLRLIYFSYDVKMKEKGDIPEGYSVSREKKERFSLILESASTNQTSMYLCASSLWAGARFFGPGTRLTVL.

The chain combines TRBV6-5 with TRBJ1-5, with a possible D match to TRBD1 (5 bases). The CDR3 sequence is 14 residues long. V was clipped by 2 bases and J by 1 base, with 6 bases between them. Germline CDR1 reads MNHEY; CDR2 reads SVGAGI. The chain's CDR3 is CASSYRGSNQPQHF. CDR3 in DNA: TGTGCCAGCAGTTACCGGGGGAGCAATCAGCCCCAGCATTTT.

This clonotype was counted a few times. The genes are TRBV21-1 and TRBJ1-1; the DNA was not used to check the table's D call, TRBD1. TRBV21-1 is listed as a pseudogene. This CDR3 spans 16 amino acids. CDR3 amino acids: CASSKGLTGSNTEAFF. The CDR3 nucleotides are TGTGCCAGCAGCAAGGGCTTGACAGGATCCAACACTGAAGCTTTCTTT.

The genes are TRBV5-1 and TRBJ2-2; D ambiguous. The V gene's germline CDR1 is SGHRS and CDR2 YFSETQ. There are 14 residues in the CDR3. V gave up 2 bases and J gave up 5 bases, with 10 bases separating them. CDR3 sequence reads: CASSFVQQTGELFF. CDR3 coding DNA: TGCGCCAGCAGCTTCGTACAACAGACCGGGGAGCTGTTTTTT.

This clonotype was observed a single time. The V call is TRBV27, the J call TRBJ2-1, with D possibly being TRBD2 (5 bases). The CDR3 sequence is 17 residues long. Germline V gives CDR1 MNHEY, CDR2 SMNVEV (reference sequence). V was pared by 3 bases and J by 2 bases, with 17 bases between. Here the CDR3 reads CASSLAGVGLTYNEQFF. The DNA for the CDR3 is TGTGCCAGCAGTTTGGCGGGCGTGGGCTTAACCTACAATGAGCAGTTCTTC.

This chain links TRBV20-1 with TRBJ1-1; D is possibly TRBD1 (5 bases). This CDR3 has 14 amino acids. The ends were cut back, 6 bases at V and 0 bases at J, with 14 bases in the middle. From germline, CDR1 is DFQATT and CDR2 SNEGSKA (reference sequence). CDR3 amino acids: CSALLGRMNTEAFF. CDR3 bases: TGCAGTGCCCTCCTGGGACGGATGAACACTGAAGCTTTCTTT.

The CDR3 sequence is CASSPLGSGSKQFF. The CDR3 region has the DNA TGTGCCAGCAGCCCCCTGGGGAGCGGGTCTAAGCAGTTCTTC. The V call is TRBV9, the J call TRBJ2-1; maybe TRBD2 (6 bases). The V end was cut by 4 bases, the J end by 11 bases, with 19 bases between. The CDR3 runs 14 residues. CDR1 and CDR2 from the germline V gene are SGDLS and YYNGEE.

A few counts support this clonotype. The chain joins TRBV29-1 to TRBJ2-1; 7 positions match TRBD2. CDR1 is SQVTM, CDR2 ANQGSEA, per germline. The CDR3 is 13 residues long. V dropped 5 bases and J dropped 6; count of bases not matched to a gene: 7. This chain's CDR3 is CSVRGGERNEQFF. DNA of the CDR3: TGCAGCGTTCGGGGAGGGGAGCGCAATGAGCAGTTCTTC.

The rearrangement links TRBV29-1 to TRBJ1-5; TRBD1 matches 8 bases. Germline loops: CDR1 SQVTM, CDR2 ANQGSEA. CDR3 length equals 15 residues. Germline trimming cut 6 bases from V and 1 base from J; bases unmatched to any gene: 8. Written as DNA, the CDR3 is TGCAGCGTCTCGACAGGGGAGCGGAGCAATCAGCCCCAGCATTTT. As protein: CSVSTGERSNQPQHF.

This clonotype was seen a few times. The V call is TRBV24-1, the J call TRBJ2-3, with 10 bases fitting TRBD2. Germline V gives CDR1 KGHDR, CDR2 SFDVKD. J was trimmed by 2 bases and V by 3 bases; bases with no gene match: 10. The CDR3 is 18 amino acids. CDR3 coding DNA: TGTGCCACCAGTGATGGGCGTGCTAGCGGGGGCCACACAGATACGCAGTATTTT. Its protein is CATSDGRASGGHTDTQYF.

This clonotype was counted only a few times. V usage is TRBV6-5 and J usage is TRBJ2-7; 7 bases map to TRBD1. CDR3 length: 14 amino acids. Losses at the gene ends were 0 bases for V and 5 bases for J; bases not matched to a gene: 4. Germline lookup yields CDR1 MNHEY and CDR2 SVGAGI. CDR3 sequence reads: CASSYSDRVNEQYF. As DNA, the CDR3 is TGTGCCAGCAGTTACTCCGACAGGGTCAACGAGCAGTACTTC.

This clonotype was counted only a few times. The rearrangement links TRBV24-1 to TRBJ2-5; a possible D gene is TRBD2 (5 bases). The V and J ends lost 4 bases and 0 bases respectively, with 5 bases between them. The CDR3 has 13 residues. Germline CDR1 reads KGHDR; CDR2 reads SFDVKD. CDR3 residues: CATSERDQETQYF. The CDR3 DNA follows: TGTGCCACCAGTGAGAGGGACCAAGAGACCCAGTACTTC.

This clonotype has just a few counts. At one end, the junction sequence differs from germline, possibly due to a read error. The chain is built from TRBV15 and TRBJ2-1; 10 nucleotides line up with TRBD2. Germline V gene data show CDR1 as LNHNV and CDR2 as YYDKDF (reference sequence). The CDR3 runs 15 residues. CDR3 amino acids: CASSFGTSVRFEQFF. The CDR3 DNA reads as TGTGCCTCCAGCTTTGGGACTAGCGTACGGTTTGAGCAGTTCTTC. Drawing the rest from reference TRBV15 and TRBJ2-1, the complete variable domain is DAMVIQNPRYQVTQFGKPVTLSCSQTLNHNVMYWYQQKSSQAPKLLFHYYDKDFNNEADTPDNFQSRRPNTSFCFLDIRSPGLGDTAMYLCASSFGTSVRFEQFFGPGTRLTVL.